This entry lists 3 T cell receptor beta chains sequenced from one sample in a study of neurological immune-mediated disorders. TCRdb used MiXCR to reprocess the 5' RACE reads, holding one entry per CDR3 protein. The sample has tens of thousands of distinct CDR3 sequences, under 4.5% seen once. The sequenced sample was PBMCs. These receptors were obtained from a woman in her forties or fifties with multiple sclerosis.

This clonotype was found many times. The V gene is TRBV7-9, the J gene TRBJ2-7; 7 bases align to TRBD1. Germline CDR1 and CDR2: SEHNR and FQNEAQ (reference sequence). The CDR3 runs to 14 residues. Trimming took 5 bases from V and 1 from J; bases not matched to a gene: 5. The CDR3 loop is CASSIPGQSYEQYF. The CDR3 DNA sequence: TGTGCCAGCAGCATTCCGGGACAGTCCTACGAGCAGTACTTC.

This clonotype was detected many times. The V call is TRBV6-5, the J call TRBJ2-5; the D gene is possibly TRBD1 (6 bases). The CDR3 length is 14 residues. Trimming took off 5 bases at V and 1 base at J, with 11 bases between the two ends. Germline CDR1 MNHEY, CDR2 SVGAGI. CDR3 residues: CASSNTGLQETQYF. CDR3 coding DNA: TGTGCCAGCAGTAATACAGGGCTCCAAGAGACCCAGTACTTC.

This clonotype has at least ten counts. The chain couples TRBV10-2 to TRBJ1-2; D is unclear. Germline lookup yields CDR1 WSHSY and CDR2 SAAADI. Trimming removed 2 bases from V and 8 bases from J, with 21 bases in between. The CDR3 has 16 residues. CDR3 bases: TGCGCCAGCAGTGAGAGAATAGTGGCATTTGATGCGGGCTACACCTTC. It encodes CASSERIVAFDAGYTF.